The entry below describes one T cell receptor (beta chain). Its antigen remains unidentified. The sample originates from a study of a mutant IDH1 vaccine in newly diagnosed glioma. Study-level findings and limits: Researchers report vaccine-induced immune responses in roughly 93% of patients.

Assay: immunoSEQ multiplex PCR; the TCRdb copy retains only in-frame clones and omits some. Found here are tens of thousands of clones, approximately 83% of them singletons; the top ten hold approximately 7%. Time point here: baseline, week 1 (first vaccination visit). Described treatment: pre-vaccination baseline after standard-of-care therapy. The length of the CDR3 is 12 residues. V was trimmed by 6 bases and J by 5 bases, leaving 8 bases between them. CDR1 is SNHLY and CDR2 is FYNNEI in the germline V gene. The chain uses TRBV2 and TRBJ2-1; D gene ambiguous. This material consisted of PBMCs, taken from a glioma patient treated with radiotherapy, temozolomide or both. This clonotype was sampled from a woman aged 45-65 years with glioma. In nucleotides, the CDR3 is TGTGCCAGCAGGGCTTACAACAATGAGCAGTTCTTC. Translation gives CASRAYNNEQFF.